Sequencing of this TCR beta chain was carried out in a study of blood T cells in healthy people across ages. The study, taken as a whole, reports: In long-lived donors, naive CD4+ cell counts and diversity exceeded those of aged donors. A roughly linear fall in TCR beta diversity per million T cells was seen with increasing age.

With respect to this clonotype: Its antigen remains unknown.

Primers used in a second PCR of about 7 to 12 cycles were a sample-barcoded 5' primer and a J-beta primer mix. MiXCR was run by TCRdb on the 5' RACE reads, yielding one entry per CDR3 protein. The sample includes about 1,500,000 distinct CDR3 sequences, about 30% of them seen just once. The CDR3 totals 12 residues. Germline V gene sequence: CDR1 GTSNPN, CDR2 SVGIG (reference sequence). V dropped 2 bases and J dropped 4 bases, with 8 bases sitting between them. The TCR was taken from a woman aged 25 to 39 in good health. The sequencing sample was made of blood. The chain uses TRBV30 and TRBJ2-5; D gene uncertain. The CDR3 DNA follows: TGTGCCTGGAGTTTCATCGGAGAGACCCAGTACTTC. Protein product: CAWSFIGETQYF.